A selection of T cell receptor beta chains follows, all from one sample in a study of OX40 agonist ivuxolimab in advanced cancers. TCRdb's copy holds only in-frame clones and misses some; the assay was immunoSEQ multiplex PCR. The sample contains more than 20,000 clones, 84% of which appear only once. Source: CD4+ or CD8+ T cells sorted from blood, taken in a trial of the OX40 agonist ivuxolimab. Source of these receptors: an adult with an advanced solid tumor such as melanoma, head and neck, liver or kidney cancer. CDR3s include the opening cysteine and the closing phenylalanine or tryptophan. Fields, in order: clone size, J gene, V gene, D gene, CDR3 protein, CDR3 DNA. The D gene is left open where the match is weak. Clone size, where shown, is once, few, many, or a class for clones that have expanded.

size: .
J: TRBJ2-7
V: TRBV10-3
D: TRBD1
CDR3: CAISGVDRVFEQYF
DNA: TGTGCCATCAGTGGAGTTGACAGGGTATTCGAGCAGTACTTC

size: .
J: TRBJ1-2
V: TRBV6-5
D: .
CDR3: CASSYTGRVDEGYTF
DNA: TGTGCCAGCAGTTACACGGGACGGGTCGATGAAGGCTACACCTTC

size: .
J: TRBJ2-1
V: TRBV28
D: TRBD2
CDR3: CASSTEWTSGNFYNEQFF
DNA: TGTGCCAGCAGTACTGAATGGACTAGCGGGAACTTCTACAATGAGCAGTTCTTC

size: .
J: TRBJ1-2
V: TRBV6-5
D: .
CDR3: CASSYSGDGYTF
DNA: TGTGCCAGCAGTTACTCCGGCGATGGCTACACCTTC

size: .
J: TRBJ2-3
V: TRBV18
D: .
CDR3: CASSPGLASTDTQYF
DNA: TGTGCCAGCTCACCAGGATTGGCTAGCACAGATACGCAGTATTTT

size: .
J: TRBJ2-7
V: TRBV29-1
D: TRBD1
CDR3: CSVEQRTGSAYEQYF
DNA: TGCAGCGTTGAACAAAGGACAGGGTCGGCCTACGAGCAGTACTTC

size: .
J: TRBJ2-7
V: TRBV7-8
D: TRBD2
CDR3: CASSLAAGAQYEQYF
DNA: TGTGCCAGCAGCTTAGCAGCGGGAGCCCAGTACGAGCAGTACTTC

size: once
J: TRBJ2-3
V: TRBV10-2
D: TRBD1
CDR3: CASGDKVGTGLDTQYF
DNA: TGCGCCAGCGGCGATAAAGTCGGGACAGGACTAGATACGCAGTATTTT

size: .
J: TRBJ2-7
V: TRBV7-2
D: .
CDR3: CASSMFTTGPTKGEQYF
DNA: TGTGCCAGCAGTATGTTCACAACAGGACCAACGAAGGGCGAGCAGTACTTC

size: .
J: TRBJ2-5
V: TRBV7-2
D: .
CDR3: CASSSGETQYF
DNA: TGTGCCAGCAGCTCAGGGGAGACCCAGTACTTC

size: .
J: TRBJ2-2
V: TRBV28
D: .
CDR3: CASSFPVASGSGELFF
DNA: TGTGCCAGCAGTTTTCCGGTAGCGTCAGGGTCCGGGGAGCTGTTTTTT

size: .
J: TRBJ2-3
V: TRBV5-4
D: TRBD2
CDR3: CASSRALAGSTDTQYF
DNA: TGTGCCAGCAGCCGGGCGCTAGCGGGGAGCACAGATACGCAGTATTTT

size: .
J: TRBJ1-1
V: TRBV12-5
D: .
CDR3: CASGLAFNTEAFF
DNA: TGTGCTAGTGGTTTGGCATTTAACACTGAAGCTTTCTTT

size: .
J: TRBJ2-4
V: TRBV19
D: TRBD2
CDR3: CATREGRGTPSGKNIQYF
DNA: TGTGCCACCCGTGAGGGGAGGGGCACCCCCTCGGGCAAAAACATTCAGTACTTC

size: .
J: TRBJ1-3
V: TRBV19
D: .
CDR3: CASGHIRDSSSGNTIYF
DNA: TGTGCCAGTGGACACATCAGGGATTCGAGCTCTGGAAACACCATATATTTT

size: .
J: TRBJ2-1
V: TRBV6-1
D: TRBD2
CDR3: CASTALAGVANEQFF
DNA: TGTGCCAGCACGGCCCTAGCGGGAGTGGCGAATGAGCAGTTCTTC

size: .
J: TRBJ1-2
V: TRBV14
D: TRBD1
CDR3: CASSQTRGHGYTF
DNA: TGTGCCAGCAGCCAAACCAGGGGGCATGGCTACACCTTC

size: .
J: TRBJ1-3
V: TRBV5-1
D: TRBD1
CDR3: CASSLETGGSGNTIYF
DNA: TGCGCCAGCAGCTTGGAGACAGGGGGGTCTGGAAACACCATATATTTT

size: .
J: TRBJ1-1
V: TRBV18
D: .
CDR3: CASSITRGNTEAFF
DNA: TGTGCCAGCTCAATAACGAGGGGGAACACTGAAGCTTTCTTT

size: .
J: TRBJ1-1
V: TRBV6-5
D: .
CDR3: CASSFSGVVPEAFF
DNA: TGTGCCAGCAGTTTCAGTGGGGTTGTGCCTGAAGCTTTCTTT

size: .
J: TRBJ1-2
V: TRBV6-5
D: .
CDR3: CASSYGGGATNGYTF
DNA: TGTGCCAGCAGTTACGGGGGGGGCGCGACCAACGGCTACACCTTC

size: .
J: TRBJ2-1
V: TRBV6-5
D: .
CDR3: CASSKDSYDEQFF
DNA: TGTGCCAGCAGCAAGGACAGTTACGATGAGCAGTTCTTC

size: .
J: TRBJ1-1
V: TRBV27
D: .
CDR3: CASSLYSDSEAFF
DNA: TGTGCCAGCAGTTTATATTCGGACAGTGAAGCTTTCTTT

size: .
J: TRBJ1-6
V: TRBV10-1
D: TRBD1
CDR3: CASSETGGNSPLHF
DNA: TGCGCCAGCAGTGAAACAGGGGGCAATTCACCCCTCCACTTT

size: .
J: TRBJ1-1
V: TRBV15
D: TRBD1
CDR3: CATSRGTGGTEAFF
DNA: TGTGCCACCAGCAGAGGGACAGGGGGCACTGAAGCTTTCTTT

size: once
J: TRBJ2-7
V: TRBV7-9
D: .
CDR3: CASSLSTPYEQYF
DNA: TGTGCCAGCAGTTTATCCACTCCATACGAGCAGTACTTC

size: .
J: TRBJ1-3
V: TRBV5-5
D: .
CDR3: CASINTDGNTIYF
DNA: TGTGCCAGCATCAACACGGATGGAAACACCATATATTTT

size: .
J: TRBJ2-7
V: TRBV4-2
D: TRBD2
CDR3: CASSQELAGGSFHEQYF
DNA: TGTGCCAGCAGCCAAGAGCTAGCGGGGGGGAGTTTCCACGAGCAGTACTTC

size: .
J: TRBJ1-4
V: TRBV25-1
D: .
CDR3: CASSEWSEKLFF
DNA: TGTGCCAGCAGTGAATGGAGCGAAAAACTGTTTTTT

size: .
J: TRBJ1-6
V: TRBV7-9
D: .
CDR3: CASSHQVSYNSPLHF
DNA: TGTGCCAGCAGCCATCAGGTGTCCTATAATTCACCCCTCCACTTT

size: .
J: TRBJ1-2
V: TRBV30
D: .
CDR3: CAWASSIYGYTF
DNA: TGTGCCTGGGCGTCATCCATTTATGGCTACACCTTC

size: .
J: TRBJ1-4
V: TRBV30
D: .
CDR3: CAWSVGGEGKLFF
DNA: TGTGCCTGGAGTGTAGGGGGAGAGGGAAAACTGTTTTTT

size: few
J: TRBJ2-4
V: TRBV28
D: .
CDR3: CASSSRTSQYF
DNA: TGTGCCAGCAGTTCCAGGACCTCACAGTACTTC